This passage covers 29 T cell receptor beta chains from one sample sequenced in a study of CD8 T cells in ankylosing spondylitis (dated by TCRdb to 2016 to 2017). The library was made by 5' RACE. The instrument given in TCRdb is Illumina HiSeq 2500. TCRdb took the public reads, trimmed them with fastp at Q25, ran MiXCR for clone calling and kept in-frame beta chains. Rows with one shared CDR3 protein collapse into an entry with the most common genes and DNA. The sample table records roughly 190,000 distinct CDR3 sequences; more than 10% of these occur just once. The top ten clonotypes cover 15% to 20% of the sample. The sequencing sample was made of blood, either unsorted or a sorted T cell fraction (not recorded which). The source of these receptors is a male donor with ankylosing spondylitis or in good health (not recorded which).

The rearrangement joins TRBV2 to TRBJ2-7; the D gene is possibly TRBD1 (5 bases). CDR3 length: 14 amino acids. The germline CDR1 and CDR2 sequences are SNHLY and FYNNEI. V gave up 3 bases and J gave up 0 bases, with 9 bases separating them. CDR3: CASSDRQGSYEQYF. CDR3 DNA sequence: TGTGCCAGCAGTGACCGGCAGGGCTCCTACGAGCAGTACTTC.

This clonotype turned up a few times. CDR3 DNA sequence: TGTGCCAGCAGTTACAGGGGGGTCGAAGCTTTCTTT. Its translation: CASSYRGVEAFF. The rearrangement links TRBV6-2 or TRBV6-3 to TRBJ1-1, with a tentative D call TRBD1 (6 bases). Germline assignment: CDR1 MNHEY and CDR2 SVGEGT. The CDR3 length is 12 residues. Trimming took off 2 bases at V and 8 bases at J, with 9 bases between the two ends.

This clonotype appeared many times. The rearrangement uses TRBV7-9 and TRBJ2-3, with 12 nucleotides matching TRBD2. The CDR3 spans 16 residues. Unmatched junction bases numbered 6, after V lost 5 bases and J lost 3 bases. The germline CDR1 and CDR2 sequences are SEHNR and FQNEAQ (reference sequence). The DNA of the CDR3 is TGTGCCAGCAGCCAGACTAGCGGGAGTAAGACAGATACGCAGTATTTT. Translating gives CASSQTSGSKTDTQYF.

The chain combines TRBV14 with TRBJ2-1; no clear D. CDR1 is SGHDN and CDR2 is FVKESK in the germline V gene. The V gene lost 1 base and the J gene lost 10 bases, with 8 bases spanning the gap. This CDR3 is built from 12 residues. The CDR3 region has the DNA TGTGCCAGCAGCCAAGGAGGAGTAGAGCAGTTCTTC. It codes for CASSQGGVEQFF.

In its sample, this clonotype was seen many times. The genes are TRBV4-1 and TRBJ2-1, with 8 bases matching TRBD1. CDR1 and CDR2 (germline): MGHRA, YSYEKL. The ends lost 6 bases at V and 0 bases at J; junction bases unmatched: 10. CDR3 length: 17 amino acids. The CDR3, as DNA: TGCGCCAGCAGAATCGACAGGGGCCCTTCCTCCTACAATGAGCAGTTCTTC. Translating gives CASRIDRGPSSYNEQFF.

The rearrangement uses TRBV7-9 and TRBJ2-7; TRBD1 agrees at 8 bases. J gave up 5 bases and V 4 bases, and 4 bases lay outside the gene matches. Per the germline V gene, CDR1 is SEHNR and CDR2 is FQNEAQ (reference sequence). The CDR3 length is 13 residues. Here the CDR3 reads CASSWTGYDEQYF. In nucleotides, the CDR3 is TGTGCCAGCAGCTGGACAGGGTACGACGAGCAGTACTTC.

This clonotype was observed a handful of times. This chain connects TRBV2 to TRBJ2-7, with 10 nucleotides matching TRBD1. The CDR3 is 16 amino acids. Trimming removed 6 bases from V and 1 base from J; junction bases left unmatched: 9. The germline V gene has CDR1 SNHLY and CDR2 FYNNEI. The CDR3 spells CASRAYGQGDSYEQYF. In DNA form, the CDR3 reads TGTGCCAGCAGGGCTTATGGACAGGGGGATTCCTACGAGCAGTACTTC. The whole variable domain, filled in from reference TRBV2 and TRBJ2-7, reads EPEVTQTPSHQVTQMGQEVILRCVPISNHLYFYWYRQILGQKVEFLVSFYNNEISEKSEIFDDQFSVERPDGSNFTLKIRSTKLEDSAMYFCASRAYGQGDSYEQYFGPGTRLTVT.

Only a few counts were recorded for this clonotype. The chain joins TRBV30 to TRBJ2-2, with a tentative D call TRBD2 (6 bases). The CDR3 loop spans 17 amino acids. Germline V gives CDR1 GTSNPN, CDR2 SVGIG (reference sequence). The V end was cut by 3 bases, the J end by 7 bases, with 24 bases between. CDR3 sequence: CAWSVRWTNLHFGELFF. In DNA form, the CDR3 reads TGTGCCTGGAGCGTCAGATGGACTAACTTACACTTCGGGGAGCTGTTTTTT.

This clonotype has more than one count but fewer than ten. The genes are TRBV6-1 and TRBJ1-5; D gene uncertain. This CDR3 is built from 15 residues. Trimming left V 2 bases short and J 5 bases short, with 13 bases between. CDR1 and CDR2 from the germline V gene are MNHNS and SASEGT. This CDR3 is CASSENEDPHQPQHF. The CDR3 DNA reads as TGTGCCAGCAGTGAAAATGAGGACCCGCATCAGCCCCAGCATTTT.

Only a few counts were recorded for this clonotype. This sequence joins TRBV6-1 and TRBJ1-3; D is unclear. The CDR3 totals 15 residues. Germline V gene data show CDR1 as MNHNS and CDR2 as SASEGT. V lost 6 bases and J lost 0, with 12 bases in between. The CDR3 is CASRPDGFSGNTIYF. CDR3 in DNA: TGTGCCAGCAGACCCGACGGCTTCTCTGGAAACACCATATATTTT.

This clonotype has just a few counts. This chain uses TRBV20-1 with TRBJ2-5; D is perhaps TRBD2 (7 bases). Between the trimmed V and J ends, which lost 0 bases and 2 bases, there was a span of 16 bases. Germline CDR1 and CDR2: DFQATT and SNEGSKA (reference sequence). This CDR3 has 16 amino acids. CDR3 loop: CSARDRGAGTQETQYF. CDR3 nucleotides: TGCAGTGCTAGAGATCGGGGGGCCGGGACACAAGAGACCCAGTACTTC.

The rearrangement joins TRBV5-1 to TRBJ2-7; D is unresolved. The CDR3 sequence is 15 residues long. V was trimmed by 0 bases and J by 0 bases, leaving 10 bases between them. CDR1 is SGHRS, CDR2 YFSETQ, per germline. The CDR3 spells CASSLGAESSYEQYF. CDR3 DNA: TGCGCCAGCAGCTTGGGGGCGGAAAGCTCCTACGAGCAGTACTTC.

The table lists this clonotype with a few counts. The chain uses TRBV6-4 and TRBJ2-6; 7 bases align to TRBD1. V trimming: 5 bases; J trimming: 0 bases; junction bases outside the gene matches: 10. The CDR3 runs 18 residues. Germline assignment: CDR1 MRHNA and CDR2 SNTAGT. This chain's CDR3 is CASSPGGQTLSGANVLTF. The CDR3, as DNA: TGTGCCAGCAGTCCTGGGGGACAGACACTCTCTGGGGCCAACGTCCTGACTTTC.

V and J are TRBV15 and TRBJ2-2; D gene uncertain. The CDR3 contains 14 residues. The germline CDR1 and CDR2 sequences are LNHNV and YYDKDF (reference sequence). The V gene lost 1 base and the J gene lost 3 bases, with 6 bases spanning the gap. The CDR3 sequence is CATSRGGDTGELFF. The CDR3, as DNA: TGTGCCACCAGCAGAGGTGGGGACACCGGGGAGCTGTTTTTT.

This rearrangement joins TRBV6-1 to TRBJ2-3, with 11 bases lining up with TRBD1. The germline CDR1 and CDR2 sequences are MNHNS and SASEGT. V lost 4 bases to trimming and J lost 3 bases; unmatched junction nucleotides: 9. The CDR3 consists of 17 residues. CDR3 sequence: CASSAGQGAVWTDTQYF. CDR3 in DNA: TGTGCCAGCAGTGCCGGACAGGGGGCGGTTTGGACAGATACGCAGTATTTT.

This clonotype was seen a handful of times. V gene TRBV6-1 combines with J gene TRBJ2-7, with D unclear. In germline, CDR1 is MNHNS, CDR2 SASEGT. CDR3 length: 13 residues. The V and J ends lost 9 bases and 2 bases respectively, with 14 bases between them. CDR3 in amino acids: CASLDGPAYEQYF. The CDR3 DNA is TGTGCCAGTTTAGACGGGCCGGCCTACGAGCAGTACTTC.

The V and J genes are TRBV9 and TRBJ2-3, with 10 positions matching TRBD2. The J segment lost 4 bases and the V segment lost 6 bases, leaving 11 bases of the junction unmatched. CDR1 and CDR2 (germline): SGDLS, YYNGEE. The CDR3 length is 16 residues. Written as DNA, the CDR3 is TGTGCCAGCACCCCTAGCGGGAGCTTTCCCGCAGATACGCAGTATTTT. Amino acids: CASTPSGSFPADTQYF.

The chain couples TRBV6-5 to TRBJ2-3; D not certain. CDR1 MNHEY and CDR2 SVGAGI come from the germline V gene. The ends were cut back, 2 bases at V and 0 bases at J, with 9 bases in the middle. The CDR3 contains 15 residues. The CDR3 here is CASSYTAASTDTQYF. Written as DNA, the CDR3 is TGTGCCAGCAGTTACACGGCAGCTAGCACAGATACGCAGTATTTT.

This clonotype was counted many times. The chain couples TRBV27 to TRBJ2-1; the D gene is possibly TRBD1 (6 bases). V lost 5 bases, J lost 8 bases, and 16 bases lay in between. Germline V gene data show CDR1 as MNHEY and CDR2 as SMNVEV (reference sequence). This CDR3 is built from 14 residues. Here the CDR3 reads CASSIGGSTDEQFF. The DNA of the CDR3 is TGTGCCAGCAGTATAGGGGGTAGTACGGATGAGCAGTTCTTC.

The chain links TRBV4-1 to TRBJ2-7; D perhaps matches TRBD1 (6 bases). Deletions cut 5 bases from V and 3 bases from J, with 23 bases between. The CDR3 has 17 residues. Germline V gives CDR1 MGHRA, CDR2 YSYEKL. CDR3 amino acids: CASSSIDTYEGGYEQYF. In DNA, the CDR3 is TGCGCCAGCAGCTCCATTGACACATATGAAGGGGGCTACGAGCAGTACTTC.

The table lists this clonotype with a few counts. The CDR3: CASRDGRSYEQYF. In nucleotides, the CDR3 is TGTGCCAGCAGGGACGGGAGATCCTACGAGCAGTACTTC. This chain connects TRBV6-1 to TRBJ2-7, with D perhaps matching TRBD2 (6 bases). The V end was cut by 6 bases, the J end by 1 base, with 10 bases between. The CDR3 totals 13 residues. The germline gives CDR1 MNHNS, CDR2 SASEGT.

At least ten counts were recorded for this clonotype. V is TRBV4-1 and J is TRBJ1-1; tentatively, D is TRBD1 (5 bases). In germline, CDR1 is MGHRA, CDR2 YSYEKL. V lost 3 bases and J 1 base, leaving 18 bases between the germline ends. The CDR3 spans 17 residues. CDR3 coding DNA: TGCGCCAGCAGCCAGTTCGGGACTTCCAAGGAGAACACTGAAGCTTTCTTT. Translated: CASSQFGTSKENTEAFF.

There are a few counts of this clonotype. This chain's CDR3 is CASSLVLSGTEAFF. In nucleotides, the CDR3 is TGCGCCAGCAGCTTGGTTCTGTCGGGCACTGAAGCTTTCTTT. This chain uses TRBV5-1 with TRBJ1-1; D ambiguous. Germline CDR1 SGHRS, CDR2 YFSETQ. The CDR3 length is 14 residues. V lost 0 bases and J lost 4, with 10 bases in between. Full variable domain (outside the CDR3, taken from reference TRBV5-1 and TRBJ1-1): KAGVTQTPRYLIKTRGQQVTLSCSPISGHRSVSWYQQTPGQGLQFLFEYFSETQRNKGNFPGRFSGRQFSNSRSEMNVSTLELGDSALYLCASSLVLSGTEAFFGQGTRLTVV.

This clonotype was found a few times. In nucleotides, the CDR3 is TGTGCCAGCAGCCCAGGGGTTAGACTAAGCACAGATACGCAGTATTTT. Translating gives CASSPGVRLSTDTQYF. This chain links TRBV11-2 with TRBJ2-3; weak D call: TRBD1 (6 bases). Deletions cut 5 bases from V and 0 bases from J, with 15 bases between. CDR1 is SGHAT, CDR2 FQNNGV, per germline. The CDR3 contains 16 residues.

This clonotype has only a few counts. V is TRBV6-5 and J is TRBJ2-3; D gene uncertain. Germline values: CDR1 MNHEY, CDR2 SVGAGI. There are 13 residues in the CDR3. Trimming took off 5 bases at V and 10 bases at J, with 16 bases between the two ends. CDR3 in amino acids: CASSHLMGRAQYF. CDR3 DNA: TGTGCCAGCAGTCACCTAATGGGTCGGGCGCAGTATTTT.

A few counts support this clonotype. The chain couples TRBV29-1 to TRBJ2-1, with D unresolved. Looked up from germline, CDR1 is SQVTM and CDR2 is ANQGSEA. The V gene lost 1 base and the J gene lost 7 bases, with 11 bases spanning the gap. The CDR3 runs 13 residues. The CDR3 DNA follows: TGCAGCGTTGAAGGTATCAGCGCAAATGAGCAGTTCTTC. Translating it yields CSVEGISANEQFF.

The gene calls are TRBV9 and TRBJ2-1; D not resolved. CDR3 length equals 12 residues. Germline V gene sequence: CDR1 SGDLS, CDR2 YYNGEE. The V gene lost 2 bases and the J gene lost 8 bases, with 8 bases spanning the gap. CDR3 sequence reads: CASSVIRDEQFF. In DNA form, the CDR3 reads TGTGCCAGCAGCGTGATCCGGGATGAGCAGTTCTTC.

The V and J genes are TRBV5-6 and TRBJ2-4; TRBD2 aligns across 8 bases. This CDR3 comprises 17 residues. The V segment lost 0 bases and the J segment 2 bases; nucleotides outside the gene matches: 7. The germline V gene has CDR1 SGHDT and CDR2 YYEEEE. CDR3 sequence (DNA): TGTGCCAGCAGCTTGGGCCCCGGGAGGGGATCCAAAAACATTCAGTACTTC. Its protein product is CASSLGPGRGSKNIQYF.

The chain has TRBV27 and TRBJ1-2; D is unclear. CDR1 is MNHEY, CDR2 SMNVEV, per germline (reference sequence). Trimming left V 0 bases short and J 6 bases short, with 8 bases between. CDR3 size: 13 residues. The CDR3 bases are TGTGCCAGCAGTTTATCAACCGGGGATGGCTACACCTTC. The encoded protein is CASSLSTGDGYTF.